The clone carrying this TCR beta chain appeared a few times. What it binds is unknown. These data originate in a study of human T cells and chemical hapten exposure. Study-level points and caveats: In comparison with controls, expanded TCRs gave rise to a significantly larger number of large CDR3 similarity clusters.

Trimming stripped 6 bases from V and 0 bases from J, with 14 bases between. Germline values: CDR1 SQVTM, CDR2 ANQGSEA. The CDR3 runs to 14 residues. MiXCR, run by TCRdb on the RACE reads, gives a single entry per CDR3 protein. The table includes around 100,000 distinct CDR3 sequences, about 10% detected once. Time point defined: patch test 1, 2 weeks after DPC sensitization. The sample's treatment: therapeutic diphenylcyclopropenone sensitization with weekly scalp DPC. The study enrolled 18 to 70-year-old alopecia patients suitable for DPC. The chain couples TRBV29-1 to TRBJ1-1; possibly TRBD1 for D (5 bases). Sequencing was performed on whole blood, taken in connection with sensitization to the hapten diphenylcyclopropenone (DPC). The sequence was obtained from a middle-aged woman with alopecia areata. Some clones in this sample may be carry-over from other donors' samples. In nucleotides, the CDR3 is TGCAGCGTCGATCGACAGACCATGAACACTGAAGCTTTCTTT. Protein: CSVDRQTMNTEAFF.